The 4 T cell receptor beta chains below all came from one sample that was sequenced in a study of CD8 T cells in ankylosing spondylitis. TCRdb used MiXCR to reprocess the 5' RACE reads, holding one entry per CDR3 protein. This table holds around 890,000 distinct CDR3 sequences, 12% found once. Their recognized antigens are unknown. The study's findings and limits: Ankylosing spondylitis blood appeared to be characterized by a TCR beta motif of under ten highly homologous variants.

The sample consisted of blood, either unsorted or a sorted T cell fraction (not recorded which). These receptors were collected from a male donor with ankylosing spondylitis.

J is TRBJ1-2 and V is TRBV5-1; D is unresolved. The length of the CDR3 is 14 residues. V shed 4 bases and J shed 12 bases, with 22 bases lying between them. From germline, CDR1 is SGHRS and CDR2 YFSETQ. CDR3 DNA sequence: TGCGCCAGCAGCCCGAGGACCCTTTCCCCTGGTCACACCTTC. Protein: CASSPRTLSPGHTF.

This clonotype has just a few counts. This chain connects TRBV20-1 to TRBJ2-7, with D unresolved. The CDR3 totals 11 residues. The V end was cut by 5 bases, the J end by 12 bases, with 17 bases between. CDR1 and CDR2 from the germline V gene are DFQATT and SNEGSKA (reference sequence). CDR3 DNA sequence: TGCAGTGCTGGACGCCTAGAGAGTCGGTACTTC. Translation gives CSAGRLESRYF.

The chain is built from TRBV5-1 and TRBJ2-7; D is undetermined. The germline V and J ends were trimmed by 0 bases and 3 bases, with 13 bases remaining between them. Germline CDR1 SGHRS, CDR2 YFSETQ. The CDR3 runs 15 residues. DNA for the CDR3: TGCGCCAGCAGCTTGGTTAGGGCTGGTCTCTACGAGCAGTACTTC. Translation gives CASSLVRAGLYEQYF. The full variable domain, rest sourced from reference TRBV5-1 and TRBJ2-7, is KAGVTQTPRYLIKTRGQQVTLSCSPISGHRSVSWYQQTPGQGLQFLFEYFSETQRNKGNFPGRFSGRQFSNSRSEMNVSTLELGDSALYLCASSLVRAGLYEQYFGPGTRLTVT.

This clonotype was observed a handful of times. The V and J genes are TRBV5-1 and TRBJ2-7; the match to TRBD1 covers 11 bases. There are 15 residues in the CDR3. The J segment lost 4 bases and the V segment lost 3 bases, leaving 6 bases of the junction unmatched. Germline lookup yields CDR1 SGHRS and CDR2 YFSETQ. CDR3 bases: TGCGCCAGCAGCTACCGGACAGGGGGCACGTACGAGCAGTACTTC. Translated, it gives CASSYRTGGTYEQYF.